The 30 T cell receptor beta chains presented below share a single source sample, sequenced in a study of cytomegalovirus exposure and HLA in healthy donors. The PCR contained 60 Vbeta and 13 Jbeta primers. Only in-frame clones appear in the TCRdb table, and some are missing; sequencing was by immunoSEQ multiplex PCR. This table holds under 150,000 clones, less than 80% found once. Sequencing used PBMCs. All receptors come from a woman aged 40 to 55 in good health and CMV-seropositive.

This chain uses TRBV28 with TRBJ2-7; a possible D gene is TRBD1 (6 bases). With 6 bases removed from V and 2 bases from J, the gap between germline ends came to 8 bases. The CDR3 loop spans 12 amino acids. Germline values: CDR1 MDHEN, CDR2 SYDVKM. In DNA form, the CDR3 reads TGTGCCAGCAGACAGGGACCCTACGAGCAGTACTTC. This translates into CASRQGPYEQYF.

This chain joins TRBV4-1 and TRBJ2-7; D is perhaps TRBD2 (5 bases). With 2 bases removed from V and 3 bases from J, the gap between germline ends came to 11 bases. CDR1 MGHRA and CDR2 YSYEKL come from the germline V gene. The CDR3 is 14 residues long. Here the CDR3 reads CASSQSPAGYEQYF. Here the CDR3 DNA reads TGCGCCAGCAGCCAATCCCCCGCGGGCTACGAGCAGTACTTC.

V and J are TRBV2 and TRBJ2-3; 8 bases are shared with TRBD1. The CDR3 extends over 15 amino acids. Germline V CDR1 and CDR2: SNHLY, FYNNEI. V lost 5 bases to trimming and J lost 5 bases; unmatched junction nucleotides: 9. DNA for the CDR3: TGTGCCAGCAGTCTGACAGGGGAGGAGGGAGATACGCAGTATTTT. It encodes CASSLTGEEGDTQYF.

This clone has just a few counts. The chain joins TRBV10-1 to TRBJ1-2; D is undetermined. This CDR3 has 16 residues. The germline V gene has CDR1 WNHNN and CDR2 SYGVQD (reference sequence). Deletions cut 0 bases from V and 4 bases from J, with 15 bases between. The CDR3 region is CASSESGNRASYGYTF. For the CDR3, the DNA is TGCGCCAGCAGTGAGTCAGGCAACAGAGCTTCCTATGGCTACACCTTC.

The CDR3 protein is CASSVGGQPLTDTQYF. Written as DNA, the CDR3 is TGTGCCAGCAGCGTAGGGGGACAGCCCCTCACAGATACGCAGTATTTT. This chain joins TRBV9 and TRBJ2-3; TRBD1 agrees at 7 bases. The CDR3 has 16 amino acids. CDR1 is SGDLS, CDR2 YYNGEE, per germline. V gave up 0 bases and J gave up 2 bases; unmatched junction bases: 6.

This sequence joins TRBV7-3 and TRBJ2-1, with a possible D match to TRBD2 (5 bases). Germline V lookup: CDR1 SGHTA, CDR2 FQGTGA. The CDR3 extends over 14 amino acids. Trimming shortened V by 2 bases and J by 9 bases, and 14 bases separated the two germline ends. The CDR3 bases are TGTGCCAGCAGCTTATTGGGAGCTAGCAGTGAGCAGTTCTTC. Translation: CASSLLGASSEQFF.

The CDR3 sequence is CASSPRSDTGELFF. The CDR3 bases are TGTGCCAGCAGCCCCCGCAGCGACACCGGGGAGCTGTTTTTT. The gene calls are TRBV7-8 and TRBJ2-2; no clear D gene. V shed 5 bases and J shed 3 bases, with 10 bases lying between them. CDR1 SGHVS and CDR2 FQNEAQ come from the germline V gene. CDR3 length: 14 residues.

This rearrangement joins TRBV14 to TRBJ1-1; 9 positions match TRBD1. Germline V gene data show CDR1 as SGHDN and CDR2 as FVKESK. This CDR3 has 13 amino acids. The V gene end was trimmed by 6 bases and the J gene end by 4 bases; junction bases not matched to a gene: 3. DNA of the CDR3: TGTGCCAGCAGGAAACAGGGGGCCACTGAAGCTTTCTTT. Amino acids: CASRKQGATEAFF.

This chain links TRBV6-5 with TRBJ2-3; 15 nucleotides line up with TRBD2. CDR3 length: 15 amino acids. CDR1 is MNHEY, CDR2 SVGAGI, per germline. The V and J ends lost 6 bases and 6 bases, in that order; junction bases with no gene match: 4. CDR3 bases: TGTGCCAGCAGCCGTGGACTAGCGGGAGGGGATACGCAGTATTTT. Translation: CASSRGLAGGDTQYF.

The rearrangement uses TRBV6-5 and TRBJ1-5, with 7 bases fitting TRBD1. This CDR3 has 13 residues. The V gene's germline CDR1 is MNHEY and CDR2 SVGAGI. The ends lost 4 bases at V and 6 bases at J; junction bases unmatched: 3. CDR3 amino acids: CASSSTGVQPQHF. The CDR3 DNA sequence: TGTGCCAGCAGTTCCACAGGGGTTCAGCCCCAGCATTTT.

This clone has more than one count but fewer than ten. This rearrangement joins TRBV1 to TRBJ2-1; the tabulated D call, TRBD1, remains unverified against the DNA. TRBV1 is designated a pseudogene. CDR3 size: 16 residues. Here the CDR3 reads CTSSPRTERRDNEQFF. DNA of the CDR3: TGCACCAGCAGCCCCCGGACAGAGCGACGAGACAATGAGCAGTTCTTC.

The V call is TRBV6-6, the J call TRBJ2-7; D gene ambiguous. Trimming stripped 4 bases from V and 2 bases from J, with 9 bases between. CDR1 and CDR2 from the germline V gene are MNHNY and SVGAGI (reference sequence). This CDR3 is 13 amino acids long. The CDR3 here is CASSWAEAYEQYF. The CDR3 DNA reads as TGTGCCAGCAGTTGGGCCGAAGCCTACGAGCAGTACTTC.

The V call is TRBV5-4, the J call TRBJ2-1; TRBD2 agrees at 9 bases. V dropped 3 bases and J dropped 2; count of bases not matched to a gene: 3. The V gene's germline CDR1 is SGHNT and CDR2 YYREEE (reference sequence). The CDR3 extends over 15 amino acids. The CDR3 protein is CASSWVAGAYNEQFF. CDR3 DNA sequence: TGTGCCAGCAGCTGGGTAGCGGGAGCCTACAATGAGCAGTTCTTC.

The chain has TRBV6-5 and TRBJ2-3, with TRBD2 matching 7 bases. The germline gives CDR1 MNHEY, CDR2 SVGAGI. The length of the CDR3 is 15 residues. V shed 4 bases and J 3 bases; nucleotides not matched to a gene: 7. The CDR3 spells CASSSGQGGTDTQYF. The DNA for the CDR3 is TGTGCCAGCAGTTCTGGGCAGGGAGGGACAGATACGCAGTATTTT.

A few counts support this clone. The chain joins TRBV19 to TRBJ1-1; unclear D gene. Between the trimmed V and J ends, which lost 3 bases and 2 bases, there was a span of 10 bases. CDR1 is LNHDA and CDR2 is SQIVND in the germline V gene (reference sequence). There are 14 residues in the CDR3. This CDR3 reads CASSIQTLNTEAFF. The CDR3 DNA is TGTGCCAGTAGTATTCAGACTCTTAACACTGAAGCTTTCTTT.

This chain connects TRBV5-1 to TRBJ2-2; a weak D match, TRBD1 (5 bases). Between the trimmed V and J ends, which lost 6 bases and 4 bases, there was a span of 10 bases. The length of the CDR3 is 13 residues. Germline CDR1 is SGHRS and CDR2 is YFSETQ. The CDR3 protein is CASTQAFTGELFF. CDR3 in DNA: TGCGCCAGCACACAGGCATTCACCGGGGAGCTGTTTTTT.

J is TRBJ2-7 and V is TRBV5-8; 8 nucleotides match TRBD1. V lost 7 bases, J lost 0 bases, and 18 bases stayed unmatched. Per germline, CDR1 SGHTS and CDR2 YDEGEE. The CDR3 is 18 residues long. The CDR3 region is CASRKTGAENKSSYEQYF. The CDR3 DNA is TGTGCCAGCCGGAAGACAGGGGCAGAAAATAAGAGCTCCTACGAGCAGTACTTC.

The chain employs TRBV19 and TRBJ1-2; D remains ambiguous. V lost 6 bases and J lost 8, with 16 bases in between. This CDR3 spans 13 amino acids. Germline-derived CDR1 and CDR2 are LNHDA and SQIVND (reference sequence). CDR3 DNA sequence: TGTGCCAGTAGGCCAAGTGCGGTGCGAGGCTACACCTTC. Protein sequence: CASRPSAVRGYTF.

The V call is TRBV7-6, the J call TRBJ1-2, with TRBD1 matching 8 bases. After removal of 2 bases from V and 8 bases from J, the junction contained 4 bases not matched to a gene. Germline V gene data show CDR1 as SGHVS and CDR2 as FNYEAQ. The CDR3 sequence is 13 residues long. The CDR3 here is CASSLSGGDGYTF. The CDR3 nucleotides read TGTGCCAGCAGCTTATCAGGGGGCGACGGCTACACCTTC.

The chain carries TRBV2 and TRBJ2-5; 11 bases match TRBD1. Judging by the DNA end, TRBJ2-7 fits better; the J call may be wrong. Germline V gives CDR1 SNHLY, CDR2 FYNNEI. The CDR3 covers 16 residues. The CDR3 is CASSQTWGQGAYEQYF. The CDR3 DNA follows: TGTGCCAGCAGCCAAACTTGGGGACAGGGGGCCTACGAGCAGTACTTC.

This CDR3 is CASSIRAGGVSGYTF. Here the CDR3 DNA reads TGTGCCAGTAGTATTCGCGCAGGGGGAGTCTCTGGCTACACCTTC. The chain uses TRBV19 and TRBJ1-2, with TRBD1 matching 7 bases. Germline CDR1 LNHDA, CDR2 SQIVND (reference sequence). With 3 bases clipped from V and 7 bases from J, the junction kept 11 bases outside the gene matches. The CDR3 sequence is 15 residues long.

The chain is built from TRBV28 and TRBJ1-1, with 8 bases aligning to TRBD1. Unmatched junction bases numbered 10, after V lost 6 bases and J lost 1 base. In germline, CDR1 is MDHEN, CDR2 SYDVKM. CDR3 length: 16 residues. The CDR3 sequence is CASSDRGLSKNTEAFF. CDR3 nucleotides: TGTGCCAGCAGCGACAGGGGACTCTCTAAGAACACTGAAGCTTTCTTT.

The chain employs TRBV28 and TRBJ1-1; D uncertain. Germline loops: CDR1 MDHEN, CDR2 SYDVKM. Deletions cut 3 bases from V and 0 bases from J, with 8 bases between. CDR3 length: 14 residues. The DNA for the CDR3 is TGTGCCAGCAGTTTGGCCGGGGTGAACACTGAAGCTTTCTTT. Its translation is CASSLAGVNTEAFF.

This chain uses TRBV5-1 with TRBJ2-3; D might be TRBD1 (6 bases). Trimming left V 4 bases short and J 3 bases short, with 15 bases between. CDR1 and CDR2 from the germline V gene are SGHRS and YFSETQ. CDR3 length: 15 amino acids. The CDR3 nucleotides are TGCGCCAGCAGCAGTGAACCAGGACAGACAGATACGCAGTATTTT. Amino acid sequence: CASSSEPGQTDTQYF.

This chain connects TRBV28 to TRBJ1-1; TRBD1 matches at 7 bases. The junction had 0 bases not matched to a gene; V was cut back by 2 bases and J by 6 bases. In germline, CDR1 is MDHEN, CDR2 SYDVKM. This CDR3 has 12 residues. The CDR3 spells CASSLGTAEAFF. CDR3 coding DNA: TGTGCCAGCAGTTTAGGGACAGCTGAAGCTTTCTTT. The entire variable domain, with the rest obtained from reference TRBV28 and TRBJ1-1, is as follows: DVKVTQSSRYLVKRTGEKVFLECVQDMDHENMFWYRQDPGLGLRLIYFSYDVKMKEKGDIPEGYSVSREKKERFSLILESASTNQTSMYLCASSLGTAEAFFGQGTRLTVV.

The chain combines TRBV30 with TRBJ2-5, with TRBD2 as a possible D gene (6 bases). TRBJ2-7 explains the end of the DNA better; the J call may be wrong. The CDR3 length is 14 residues. Looked up from germline, CDR1 is GTSNPN and CDR2 is SVGIG (reference sequence). CDR3 nucleotide sequence: TGTGCCTGGAGTGTATCCTCCGGGAGCTACGAGCAGTACTTC. Translating gives CAWSVSSGSYEQYF.

The chain couples TRBV7-8 to TRBJ1-3; 7 nucleotides match TRBD1. The CDR3 totals 17 residues. Unmatched junction bases numbered 6, after V lost 1 base and J lost 0 bases. From germline, CDR1 is SGHVS and CDR2 FQNEAQ. CDR3 loop: CASSLDRGVRSGNTIYF. As DNA, the CDR3 is TGTGCCAGCAGCTTAGACAGGGGAGTTCGCTCTGGAAACACCATATATTTT.

The sample holds a few counts of this clone. One junction end does not reproduce the germline sequence, and a read error may be involved. This chain joins TRBV7-9 and TRBJ2-7; D remains unclear. This CDR3 has 12 residues. The germline gives CDR1 SEHNR, CDR2 FQNEAQ (reference sequence). The CDR3 loop reads CSSSFPAYEQYF. For the CDR3, the DNA is TGTTCCAGCAGCTTTCCAGCCTACGAGCAGTACTTC.

The chain carries TRBV5-1 and TRBJ2-5; D is undetermined. V was shortened by 0 bases and J by 0 bases, with 9 bases between the two germline ends. The CDR3 runs 15 residues. The germline V gene encodes CDR1 SGHRS and CDR2 YFSETQ. The CDR3 protein is CASSLDRSYQETQYF. The CDR3 nucleotides read TGCGCCAGCAGCTTGGACAGATCGTACCAAGAGACCCAGTACTTC.

This clone was recorded a few times. The V and J genes are TRBV5-8 and TRBJ1-5, with 7 nucleotides matching TRBD1. The germline CDR1 and CDR2 sequences are SGHTS and YDEGEE. V lost 5 bases, J lost 2 bases, and 10 bases stayed unmatched. The CDR3 consists of 16 residues. The CDR3 sequence: CASSFPTGVGNQPQHF. In DNA, the CDR3 is TGTGCCAGCAGTTTCCCCACAGGGGTTGGCAATCAGCCCCAGCATTTT.